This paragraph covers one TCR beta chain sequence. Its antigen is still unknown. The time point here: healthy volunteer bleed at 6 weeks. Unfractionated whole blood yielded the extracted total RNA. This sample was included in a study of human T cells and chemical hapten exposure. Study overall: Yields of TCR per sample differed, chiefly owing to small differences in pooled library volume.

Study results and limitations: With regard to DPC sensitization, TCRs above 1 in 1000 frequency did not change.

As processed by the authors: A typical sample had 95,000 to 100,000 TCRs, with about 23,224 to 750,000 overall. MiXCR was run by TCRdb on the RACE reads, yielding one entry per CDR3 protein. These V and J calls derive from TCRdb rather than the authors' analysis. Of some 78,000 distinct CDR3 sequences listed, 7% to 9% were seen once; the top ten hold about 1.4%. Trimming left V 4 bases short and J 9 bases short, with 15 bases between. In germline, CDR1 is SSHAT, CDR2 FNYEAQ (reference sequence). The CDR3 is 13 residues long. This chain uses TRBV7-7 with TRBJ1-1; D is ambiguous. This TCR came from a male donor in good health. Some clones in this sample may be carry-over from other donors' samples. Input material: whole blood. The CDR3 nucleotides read TGTGCCAGCAGCTCCGGACTAGGAGGCCAAGCTTTCTTT. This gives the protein CASSSGLGGQAFF.